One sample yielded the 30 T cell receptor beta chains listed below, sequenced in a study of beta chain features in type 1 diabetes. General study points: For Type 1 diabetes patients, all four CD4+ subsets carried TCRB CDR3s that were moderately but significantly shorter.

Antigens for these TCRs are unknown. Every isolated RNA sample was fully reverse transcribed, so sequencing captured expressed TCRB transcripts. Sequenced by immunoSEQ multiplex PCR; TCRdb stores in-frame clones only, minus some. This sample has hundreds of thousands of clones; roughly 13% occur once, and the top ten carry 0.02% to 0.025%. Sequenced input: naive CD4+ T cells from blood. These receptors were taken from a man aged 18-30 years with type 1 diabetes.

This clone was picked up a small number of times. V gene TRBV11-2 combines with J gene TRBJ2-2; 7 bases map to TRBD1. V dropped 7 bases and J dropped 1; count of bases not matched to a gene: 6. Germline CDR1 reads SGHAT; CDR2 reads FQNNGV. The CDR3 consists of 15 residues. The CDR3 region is CASTAGTENTGELFF. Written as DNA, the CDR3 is TGTGCCAGCACCGCCGGGACAGAGAACACCGGGGAGCTGTTTTTT. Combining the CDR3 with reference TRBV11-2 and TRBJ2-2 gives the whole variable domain EAGVAQSPRYKIIEKRQSVAFWCNPISGHATLYWYQQILGQGPKLLIQFQNNGVVDDSQLPKDRFSAERLKGVDSTLKIQPAKLEDSAVYLCASTAGTENTGELFFGEGSRLTVL.

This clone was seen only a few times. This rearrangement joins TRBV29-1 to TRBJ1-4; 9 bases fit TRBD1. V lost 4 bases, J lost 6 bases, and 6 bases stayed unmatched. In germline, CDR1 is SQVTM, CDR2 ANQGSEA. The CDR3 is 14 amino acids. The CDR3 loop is CSVAAGTGHEKLFF. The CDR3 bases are TGCAGCGTTGCCGCCGGGACAGGGCATGAAAAACTGTTTTTT.

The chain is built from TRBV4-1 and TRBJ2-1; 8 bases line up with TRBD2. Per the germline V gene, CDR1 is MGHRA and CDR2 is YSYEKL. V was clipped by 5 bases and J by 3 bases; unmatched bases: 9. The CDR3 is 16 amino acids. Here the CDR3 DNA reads TGCGCCAGCAGCTCCCGGACTAGCCTTGACTACAATGAGCAGTTCTTC. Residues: CASSSRTSLDYNEQFF.

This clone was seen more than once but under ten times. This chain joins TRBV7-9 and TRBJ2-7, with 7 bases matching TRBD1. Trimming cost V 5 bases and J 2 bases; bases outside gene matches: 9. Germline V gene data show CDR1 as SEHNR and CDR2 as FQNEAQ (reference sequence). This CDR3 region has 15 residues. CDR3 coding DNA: TGTGCCAGCAGCCCCCCAGGGGGTTCCACCTACGAGCAGTACTTC. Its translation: CASSPPGGSTYEQYF.

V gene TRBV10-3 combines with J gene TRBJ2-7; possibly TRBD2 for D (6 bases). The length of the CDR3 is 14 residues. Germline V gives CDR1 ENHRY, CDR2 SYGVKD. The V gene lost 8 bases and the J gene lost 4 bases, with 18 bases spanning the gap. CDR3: CAIRPETAGYEQYF. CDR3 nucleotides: TGTGCCATCCGTCCGGAAACAGCGGGTTACGAGCAGTACTTC.

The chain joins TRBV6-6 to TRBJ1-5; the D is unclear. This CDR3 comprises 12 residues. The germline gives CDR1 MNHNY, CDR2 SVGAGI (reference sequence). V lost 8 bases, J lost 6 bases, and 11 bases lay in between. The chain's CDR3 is CASRDGTQPQHF. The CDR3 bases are TGTGCCAGCCGCGACGGCACTCAGCCCCAGCATTTT.

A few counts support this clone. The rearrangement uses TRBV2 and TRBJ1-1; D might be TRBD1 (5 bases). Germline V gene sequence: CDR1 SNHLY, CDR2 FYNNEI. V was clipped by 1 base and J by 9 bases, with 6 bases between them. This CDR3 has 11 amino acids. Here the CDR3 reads CASSEGGKAFF. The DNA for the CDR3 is TGTGCCAGCAGTGAAGGGGGGAAAGCTTTCTTT.

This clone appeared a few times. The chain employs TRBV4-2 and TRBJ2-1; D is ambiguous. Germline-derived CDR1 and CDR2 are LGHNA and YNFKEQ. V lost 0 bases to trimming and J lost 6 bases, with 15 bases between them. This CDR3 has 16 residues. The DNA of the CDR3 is TGTGCCAGCAGCCAAGATTGGCAGGTATCTACCAATGAGCAGTTCTTC. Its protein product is CASSQDWQVSTNEQFF.

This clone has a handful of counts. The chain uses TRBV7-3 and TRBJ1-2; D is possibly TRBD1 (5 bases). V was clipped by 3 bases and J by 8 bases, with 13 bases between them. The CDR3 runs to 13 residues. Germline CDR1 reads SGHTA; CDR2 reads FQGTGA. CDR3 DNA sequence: TGTGCCAGCAGCTTCGGGGCTGCGGACGGCTACACCTTC. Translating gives CASSFGAADGYTF.

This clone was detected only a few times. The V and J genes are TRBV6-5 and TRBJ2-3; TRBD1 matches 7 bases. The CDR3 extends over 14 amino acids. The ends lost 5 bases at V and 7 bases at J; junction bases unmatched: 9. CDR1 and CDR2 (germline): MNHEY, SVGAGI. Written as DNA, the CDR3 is TGTGCCAGCAGTACTAGGACAGGTGGTAATACGCAGTATTTT. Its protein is CASSTRTGGNTQYF.

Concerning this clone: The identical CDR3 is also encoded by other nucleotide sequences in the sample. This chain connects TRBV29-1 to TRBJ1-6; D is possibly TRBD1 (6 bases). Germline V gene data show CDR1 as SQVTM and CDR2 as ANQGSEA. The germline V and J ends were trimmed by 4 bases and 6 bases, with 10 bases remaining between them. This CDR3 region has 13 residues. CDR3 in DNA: TGCAGCGTTGTGACAGGAGTTAATTCACCCCTCCACTTT. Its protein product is CSVVTGVNSPLHF. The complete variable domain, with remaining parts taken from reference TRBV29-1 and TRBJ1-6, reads SAVISQKPSRDICQRGTSLTIQCQVDSQVTMMFWYRQQPGQSLTLIATANQGSEATYESGFVIDKFPISRPNLTFSTLTVSNMSPEDSSIYLCSVVTGVNSPLHFGNGTRLTVT.

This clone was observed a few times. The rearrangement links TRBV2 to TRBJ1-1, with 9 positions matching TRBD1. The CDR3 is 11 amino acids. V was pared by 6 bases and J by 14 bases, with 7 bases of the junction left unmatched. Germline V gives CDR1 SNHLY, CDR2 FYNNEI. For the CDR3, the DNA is TGTGCCAGCAGGGTTGACAGGGGGGCCTTCTTT. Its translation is CASRVDRGAFF.

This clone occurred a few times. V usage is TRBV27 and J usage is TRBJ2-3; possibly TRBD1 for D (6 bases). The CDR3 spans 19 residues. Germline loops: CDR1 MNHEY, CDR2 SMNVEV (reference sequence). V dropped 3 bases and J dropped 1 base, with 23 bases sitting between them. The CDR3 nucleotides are TGTGCCAGCAGTTTCCTAGTGGGGGCTAATGTCAAGGGCACAGATACGCAGTATTTT. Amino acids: CASSFLVGANVKGTDTQYF.

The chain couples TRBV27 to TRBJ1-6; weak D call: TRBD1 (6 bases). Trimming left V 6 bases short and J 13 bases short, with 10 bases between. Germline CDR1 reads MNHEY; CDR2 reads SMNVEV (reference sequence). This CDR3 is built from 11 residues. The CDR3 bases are TGTGCCAGCAGCCATCAGGGGCCCCTCCACTTT. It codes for CASSHQGPLHF.

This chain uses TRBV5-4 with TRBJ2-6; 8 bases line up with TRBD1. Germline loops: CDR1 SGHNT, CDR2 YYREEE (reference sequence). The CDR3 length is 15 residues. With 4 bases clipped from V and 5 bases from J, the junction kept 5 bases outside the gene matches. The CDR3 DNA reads TGTGCCAGCAGCCTTGACAGGGGCTGGGCCAACGTCCTGACTTTC. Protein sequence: CASSLDRGWANVLTF.

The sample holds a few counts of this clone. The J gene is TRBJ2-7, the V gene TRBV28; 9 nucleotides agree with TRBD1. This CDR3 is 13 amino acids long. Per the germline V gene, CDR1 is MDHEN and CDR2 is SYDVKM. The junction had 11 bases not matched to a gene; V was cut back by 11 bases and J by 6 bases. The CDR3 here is CAHRGQGFPEQYF. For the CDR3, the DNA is TGTGCCCACCGGGGACAGGGCTTTCCCGAGCAGTACTTC.

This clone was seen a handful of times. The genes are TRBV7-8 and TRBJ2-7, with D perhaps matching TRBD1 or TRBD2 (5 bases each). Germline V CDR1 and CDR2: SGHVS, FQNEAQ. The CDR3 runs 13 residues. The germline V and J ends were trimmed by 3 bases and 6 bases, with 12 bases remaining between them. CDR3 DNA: TGTGCCAGCAGCTTGGGGGTCCTCCGCGAGCAGTACTTC. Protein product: CASSLGVLREQYF.

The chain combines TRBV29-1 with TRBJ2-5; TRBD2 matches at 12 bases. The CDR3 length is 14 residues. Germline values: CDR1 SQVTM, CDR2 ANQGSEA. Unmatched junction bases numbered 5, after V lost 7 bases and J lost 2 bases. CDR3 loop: CSAHLAGGQETQYF. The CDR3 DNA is TGCAGCGCCCATCTAGCGGGGGGGCAAGAGACCCAGTACTTC.

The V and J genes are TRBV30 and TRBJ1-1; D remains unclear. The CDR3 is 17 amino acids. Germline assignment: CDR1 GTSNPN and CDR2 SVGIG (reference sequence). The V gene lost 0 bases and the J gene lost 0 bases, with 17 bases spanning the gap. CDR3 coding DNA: TGTGCCTGGAGTGTAGCCCATATCCCGGGATTGAACACTGAAGCTTTCTTT. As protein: CAWSVAHIPGLNTEAFF.

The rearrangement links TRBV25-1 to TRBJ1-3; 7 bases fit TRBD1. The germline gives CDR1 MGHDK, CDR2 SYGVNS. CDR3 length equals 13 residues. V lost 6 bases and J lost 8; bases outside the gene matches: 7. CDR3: CASSRQGSDTIYF. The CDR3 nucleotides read TGTGCCAGCAGCCGACAGGGTTCAGACACCATATATTTT.

The CDR3 DNA reads TGTGCCAGCAGCGCAACGAGCTCTGGAAACACCATATATTTT. As protein: CASSATSSGNTIYF. The chain is built from TRBV9 and TRBJ1-3; D is uncertain. Germline V CDR1 and CDR2: SGDLS, YYNGEE. This CDR3 contains 14 residues. Trimming left V 3 bases short and J 0 bases short, with 7 bases between.

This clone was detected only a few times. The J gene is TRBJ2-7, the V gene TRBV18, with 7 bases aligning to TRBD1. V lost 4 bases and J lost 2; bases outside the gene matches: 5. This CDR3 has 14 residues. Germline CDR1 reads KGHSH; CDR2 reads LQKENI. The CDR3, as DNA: TGTGCCAGCTCACTTGTCGGACAGGCCTACGAGCAGTACTTC. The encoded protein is CASSLVGQAYEQYF.

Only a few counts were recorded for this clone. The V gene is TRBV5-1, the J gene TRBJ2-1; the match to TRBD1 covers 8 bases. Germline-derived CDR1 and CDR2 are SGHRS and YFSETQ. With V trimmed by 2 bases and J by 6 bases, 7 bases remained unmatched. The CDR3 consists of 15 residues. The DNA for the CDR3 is TGCGCCAGCAGCTTAGACAGGGGTCCCTCCAATGAGCAGTTCTTC. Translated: CASSLDRGPSNEQFF.

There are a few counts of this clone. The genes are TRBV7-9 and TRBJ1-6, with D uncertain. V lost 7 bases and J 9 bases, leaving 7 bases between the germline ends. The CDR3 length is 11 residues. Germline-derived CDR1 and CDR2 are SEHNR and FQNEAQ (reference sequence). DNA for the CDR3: TGTGCCAGCAAGGCTCTTTCACCCCTCCACTTT. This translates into CASKALSPLHF. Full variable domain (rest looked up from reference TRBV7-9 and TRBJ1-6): DTGVSQNPRHKITKRGQNVTFRCDPISEHNRLYWYRQTLGQGPEFLTYFQNEAQLEKSRLLSDRFSAERPKGSFSTLEIQRTEQGDSAMYLCASKALSPLHFGNGTRLTVT.

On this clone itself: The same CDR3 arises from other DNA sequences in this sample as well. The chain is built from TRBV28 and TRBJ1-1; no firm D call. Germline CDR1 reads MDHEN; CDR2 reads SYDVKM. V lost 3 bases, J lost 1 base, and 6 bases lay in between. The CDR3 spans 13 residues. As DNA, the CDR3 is TGTGCCAGCAGTTTTCCAGAGAACACTGAAGCTTTCTTT. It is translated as CASSFPENTEAFF.

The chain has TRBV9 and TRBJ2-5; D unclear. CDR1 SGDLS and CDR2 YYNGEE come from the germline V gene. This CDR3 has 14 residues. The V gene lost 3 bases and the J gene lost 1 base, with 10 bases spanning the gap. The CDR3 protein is CASSGQSPQETQYF. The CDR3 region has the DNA TGTGCCAGCAGCGGTCAAAGCCCCCAAGAGACCCAGTACTTC.

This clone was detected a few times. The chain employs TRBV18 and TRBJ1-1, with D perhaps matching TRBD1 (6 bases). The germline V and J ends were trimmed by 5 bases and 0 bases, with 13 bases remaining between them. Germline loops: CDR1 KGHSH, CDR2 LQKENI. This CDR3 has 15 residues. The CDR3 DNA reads TGTGCCAGCTCAACAGGACAGTTATTGAACACTGAAGCTTTCTTT. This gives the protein CASSTGQLLNTEAFF.

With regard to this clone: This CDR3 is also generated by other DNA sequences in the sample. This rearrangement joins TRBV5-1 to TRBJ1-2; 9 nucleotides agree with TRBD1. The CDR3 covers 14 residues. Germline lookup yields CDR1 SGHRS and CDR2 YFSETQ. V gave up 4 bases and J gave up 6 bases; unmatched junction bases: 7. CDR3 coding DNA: TGCGCCAGCAGCCCGGGACAGGGCCAAGATGGCTACACCTTC. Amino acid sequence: CASSPGQGQDGYTF.

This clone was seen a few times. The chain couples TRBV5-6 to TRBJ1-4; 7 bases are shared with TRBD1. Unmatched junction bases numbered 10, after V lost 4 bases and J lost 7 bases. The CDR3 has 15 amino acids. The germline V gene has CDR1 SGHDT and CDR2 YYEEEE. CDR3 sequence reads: CASSLTGLDGEKLFF. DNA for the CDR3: TGTGCCAGCAGCCTGACAGGGTTGGACGGTGAAAAACTGTTTTTT.

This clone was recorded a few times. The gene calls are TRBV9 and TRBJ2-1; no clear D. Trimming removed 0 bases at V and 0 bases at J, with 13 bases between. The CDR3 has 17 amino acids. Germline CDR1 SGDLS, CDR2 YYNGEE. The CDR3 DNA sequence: TGTGCCAGCAGCGTAGGATGGTGGGTGAGCTCCTACAATGAGCAGTTCTTC. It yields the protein CASSVGWWVSSYNEQFF.